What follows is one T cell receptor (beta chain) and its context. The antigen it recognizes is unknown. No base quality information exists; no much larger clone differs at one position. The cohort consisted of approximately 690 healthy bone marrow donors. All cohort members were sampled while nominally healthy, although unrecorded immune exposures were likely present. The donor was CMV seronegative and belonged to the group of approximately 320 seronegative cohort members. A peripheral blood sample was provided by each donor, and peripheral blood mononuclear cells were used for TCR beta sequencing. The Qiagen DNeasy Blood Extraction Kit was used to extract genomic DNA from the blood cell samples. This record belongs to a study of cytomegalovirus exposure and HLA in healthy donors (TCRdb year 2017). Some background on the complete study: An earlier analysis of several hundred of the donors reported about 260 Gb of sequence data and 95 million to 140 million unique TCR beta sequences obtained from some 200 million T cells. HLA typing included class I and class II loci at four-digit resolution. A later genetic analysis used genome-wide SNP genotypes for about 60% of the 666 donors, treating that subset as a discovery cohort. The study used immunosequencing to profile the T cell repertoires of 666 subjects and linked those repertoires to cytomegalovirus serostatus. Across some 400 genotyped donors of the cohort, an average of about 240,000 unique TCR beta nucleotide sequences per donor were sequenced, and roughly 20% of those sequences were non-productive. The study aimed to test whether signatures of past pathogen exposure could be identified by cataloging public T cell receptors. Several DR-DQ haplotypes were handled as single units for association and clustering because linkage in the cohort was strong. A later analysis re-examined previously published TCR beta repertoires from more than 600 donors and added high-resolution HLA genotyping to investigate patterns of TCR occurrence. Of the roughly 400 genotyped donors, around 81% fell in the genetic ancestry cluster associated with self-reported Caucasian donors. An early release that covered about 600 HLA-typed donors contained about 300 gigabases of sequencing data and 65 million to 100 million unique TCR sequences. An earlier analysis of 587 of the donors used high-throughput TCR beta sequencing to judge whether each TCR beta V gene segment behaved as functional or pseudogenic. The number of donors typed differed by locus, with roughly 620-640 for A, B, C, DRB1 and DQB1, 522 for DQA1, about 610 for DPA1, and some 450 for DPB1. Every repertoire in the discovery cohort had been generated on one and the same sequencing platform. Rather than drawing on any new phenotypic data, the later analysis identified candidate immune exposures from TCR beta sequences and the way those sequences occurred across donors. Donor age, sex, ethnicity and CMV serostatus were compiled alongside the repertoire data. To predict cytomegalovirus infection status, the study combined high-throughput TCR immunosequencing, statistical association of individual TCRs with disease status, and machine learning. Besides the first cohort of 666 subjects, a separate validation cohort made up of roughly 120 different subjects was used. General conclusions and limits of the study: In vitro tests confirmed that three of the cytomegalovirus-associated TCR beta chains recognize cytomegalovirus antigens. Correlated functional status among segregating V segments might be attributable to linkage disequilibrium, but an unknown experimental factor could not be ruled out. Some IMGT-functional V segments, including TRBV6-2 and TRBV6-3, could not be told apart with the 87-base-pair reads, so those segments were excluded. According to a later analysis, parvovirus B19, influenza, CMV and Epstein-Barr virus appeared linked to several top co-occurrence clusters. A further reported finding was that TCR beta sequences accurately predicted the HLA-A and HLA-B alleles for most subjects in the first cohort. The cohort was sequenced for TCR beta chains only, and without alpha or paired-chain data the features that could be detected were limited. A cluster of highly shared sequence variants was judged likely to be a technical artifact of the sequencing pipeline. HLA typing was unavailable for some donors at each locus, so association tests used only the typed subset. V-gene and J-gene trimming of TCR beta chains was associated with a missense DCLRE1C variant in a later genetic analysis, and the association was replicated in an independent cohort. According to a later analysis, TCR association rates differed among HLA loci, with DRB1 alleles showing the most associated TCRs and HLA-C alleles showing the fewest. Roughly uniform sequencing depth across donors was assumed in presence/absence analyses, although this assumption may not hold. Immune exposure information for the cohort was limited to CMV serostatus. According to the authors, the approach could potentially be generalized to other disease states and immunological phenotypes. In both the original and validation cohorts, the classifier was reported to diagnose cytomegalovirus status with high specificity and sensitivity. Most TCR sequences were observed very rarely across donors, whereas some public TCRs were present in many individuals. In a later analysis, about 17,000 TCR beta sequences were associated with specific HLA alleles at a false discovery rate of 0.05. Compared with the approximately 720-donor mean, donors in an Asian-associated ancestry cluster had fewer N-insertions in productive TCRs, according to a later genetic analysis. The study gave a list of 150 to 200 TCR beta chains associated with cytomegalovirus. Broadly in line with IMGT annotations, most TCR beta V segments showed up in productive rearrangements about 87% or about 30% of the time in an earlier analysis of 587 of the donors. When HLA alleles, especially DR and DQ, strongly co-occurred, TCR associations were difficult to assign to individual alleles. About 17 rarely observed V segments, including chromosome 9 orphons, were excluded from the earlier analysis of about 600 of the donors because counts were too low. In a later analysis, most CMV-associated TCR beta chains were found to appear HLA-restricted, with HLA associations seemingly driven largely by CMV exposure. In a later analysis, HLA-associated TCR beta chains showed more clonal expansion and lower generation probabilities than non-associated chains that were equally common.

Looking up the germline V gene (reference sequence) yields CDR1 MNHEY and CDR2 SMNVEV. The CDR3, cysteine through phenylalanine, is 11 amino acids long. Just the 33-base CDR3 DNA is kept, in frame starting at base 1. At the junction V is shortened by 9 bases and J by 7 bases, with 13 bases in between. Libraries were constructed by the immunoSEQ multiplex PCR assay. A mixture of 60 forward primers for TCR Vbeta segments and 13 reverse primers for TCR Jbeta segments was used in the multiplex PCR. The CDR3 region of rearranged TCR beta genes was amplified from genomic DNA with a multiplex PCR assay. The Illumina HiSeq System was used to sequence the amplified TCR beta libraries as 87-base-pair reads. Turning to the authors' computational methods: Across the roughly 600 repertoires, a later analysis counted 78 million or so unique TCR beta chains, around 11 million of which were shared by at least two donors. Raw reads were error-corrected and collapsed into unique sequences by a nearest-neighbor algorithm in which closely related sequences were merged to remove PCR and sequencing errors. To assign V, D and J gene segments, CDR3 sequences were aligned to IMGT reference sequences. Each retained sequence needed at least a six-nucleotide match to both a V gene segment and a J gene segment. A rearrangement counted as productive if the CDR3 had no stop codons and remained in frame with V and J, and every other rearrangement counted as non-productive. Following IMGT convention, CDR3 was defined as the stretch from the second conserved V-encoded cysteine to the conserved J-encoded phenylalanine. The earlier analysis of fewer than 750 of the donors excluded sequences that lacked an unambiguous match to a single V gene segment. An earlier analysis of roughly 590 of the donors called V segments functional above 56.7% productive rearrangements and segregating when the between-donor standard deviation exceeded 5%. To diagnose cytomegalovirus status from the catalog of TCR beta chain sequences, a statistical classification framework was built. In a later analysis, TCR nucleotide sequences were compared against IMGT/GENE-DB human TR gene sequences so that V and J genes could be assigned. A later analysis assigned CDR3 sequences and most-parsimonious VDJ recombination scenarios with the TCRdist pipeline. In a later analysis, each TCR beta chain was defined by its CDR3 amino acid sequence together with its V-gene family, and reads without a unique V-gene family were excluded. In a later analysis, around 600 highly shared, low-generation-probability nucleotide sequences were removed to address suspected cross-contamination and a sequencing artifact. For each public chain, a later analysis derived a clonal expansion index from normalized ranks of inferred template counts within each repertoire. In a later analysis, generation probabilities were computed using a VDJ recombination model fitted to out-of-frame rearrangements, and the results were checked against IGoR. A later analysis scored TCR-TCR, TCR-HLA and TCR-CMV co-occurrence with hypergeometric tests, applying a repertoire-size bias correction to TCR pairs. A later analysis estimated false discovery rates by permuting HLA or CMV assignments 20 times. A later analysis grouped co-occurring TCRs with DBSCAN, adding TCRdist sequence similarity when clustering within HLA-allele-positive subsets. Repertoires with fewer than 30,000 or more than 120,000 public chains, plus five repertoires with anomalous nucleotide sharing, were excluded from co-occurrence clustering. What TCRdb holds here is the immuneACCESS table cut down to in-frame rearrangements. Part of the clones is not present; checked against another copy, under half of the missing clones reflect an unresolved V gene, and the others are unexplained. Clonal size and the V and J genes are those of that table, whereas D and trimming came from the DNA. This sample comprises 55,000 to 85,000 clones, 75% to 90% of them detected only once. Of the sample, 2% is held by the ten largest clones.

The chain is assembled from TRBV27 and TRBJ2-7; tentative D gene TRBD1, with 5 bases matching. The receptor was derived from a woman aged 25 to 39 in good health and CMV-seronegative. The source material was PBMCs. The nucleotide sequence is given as TGTGCCAGTTCCCAGGGTGGGGAGCAGTACTTC. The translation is CASSQGGEQYF.